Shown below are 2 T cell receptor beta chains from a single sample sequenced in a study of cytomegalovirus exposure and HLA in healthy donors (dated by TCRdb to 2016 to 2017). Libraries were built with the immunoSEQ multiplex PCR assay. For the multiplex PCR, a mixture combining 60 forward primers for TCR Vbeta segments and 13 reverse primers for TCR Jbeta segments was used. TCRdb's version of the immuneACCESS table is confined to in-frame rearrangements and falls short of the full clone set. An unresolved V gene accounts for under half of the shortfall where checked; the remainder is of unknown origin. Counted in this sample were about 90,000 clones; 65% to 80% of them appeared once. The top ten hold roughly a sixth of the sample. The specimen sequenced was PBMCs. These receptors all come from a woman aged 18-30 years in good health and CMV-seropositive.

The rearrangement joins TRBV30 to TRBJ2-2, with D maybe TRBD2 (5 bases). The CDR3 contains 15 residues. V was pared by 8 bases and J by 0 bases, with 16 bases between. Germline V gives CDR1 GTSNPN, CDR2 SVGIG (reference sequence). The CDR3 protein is CASRLGASNTGELFF. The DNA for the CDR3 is TGTGCCAGTCGTTTGGGAGCCTCGAACACCGGGGAGCTGTTTTTT. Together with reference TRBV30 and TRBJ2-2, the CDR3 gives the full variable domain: SQTIHQWPATLVQPVGSPLSLECTVEGTSNPNLYWYRQAAGRGLQLLFYSVGIGQISSEVPQNLSASRPQDRQFILSSKKLLLSDSGFYLCASRLGASNTGELFFGEGSRLTVL.

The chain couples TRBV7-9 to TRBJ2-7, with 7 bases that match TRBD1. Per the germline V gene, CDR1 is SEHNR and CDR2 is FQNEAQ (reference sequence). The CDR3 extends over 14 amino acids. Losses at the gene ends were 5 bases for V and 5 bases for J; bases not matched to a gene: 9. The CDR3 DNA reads TGTGCCAGCAGCCCGAAGGACAGGATCAACGAGCAGTACTTC. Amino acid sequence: CASSPKDRINEQYF.